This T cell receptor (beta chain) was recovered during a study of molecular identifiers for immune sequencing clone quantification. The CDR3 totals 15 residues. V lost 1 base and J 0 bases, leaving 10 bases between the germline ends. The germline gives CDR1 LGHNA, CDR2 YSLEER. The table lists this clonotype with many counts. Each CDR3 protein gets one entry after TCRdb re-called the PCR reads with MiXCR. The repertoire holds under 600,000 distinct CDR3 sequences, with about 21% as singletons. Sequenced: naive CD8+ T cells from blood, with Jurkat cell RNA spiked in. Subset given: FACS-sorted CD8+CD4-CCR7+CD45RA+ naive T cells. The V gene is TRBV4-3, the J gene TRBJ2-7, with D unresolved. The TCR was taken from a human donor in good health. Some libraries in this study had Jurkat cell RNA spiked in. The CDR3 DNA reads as TGCGCCAGCAGCCAAGGGAAAGAGGACTCCTACGAGCAGTACTTC. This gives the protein CASSQGKEDSYEQYF.